This T cell receptor (beta chain) is from a study of blood T cells in healthy people across ages. Study-wide context: About one barcoded beta molecule per two T cells was the capture yield of template switching. Study-wide points: Researchers judged that diversity estimates from one million T cells fell short of true values. Naive CD4+ cell counts and diversity both ran higher in long-lived than in aged donors.

This clonotype was seen only a few times. The antigen remains unidentified. PCR was performed a second time for about 7 to 12 cycles using a sample-barcoded 5' primer and a J-beta primer mix. Each cDNA was tagged by a template-switch adaptor containing 12 random nucleotides. MiXCR was run by TCRdb on the 5' RACE reads, yielding one entry per CDR3 protein. Among about 640,000 distinct CDR3 sequences listed, around 43% were seen once. This TCR was sampled from an elderly man in good health. Sequencing used blood.

CDR3 DNA: TGCGCCAGCAGCATCGGACCGGGGAACACTGAAGCTTTCTTT. Protein: CASSIGPGNTEAFF. This chain connects TRBV5-1 to TRBJ1-1; D is ambiguous. Germline V gene sequence: CDR1 SGHRS, CDR2 YFSETQ. The CDR3 runs 14 residues. Trimming left V 4 bases short and J 1 base short, with 11 bases between.